The 21 T cell receptor beta chains listed next were all sequenced from one sample in a study of tissue T cells after allogeneic stem cell transplantation. TCRdb's copy holds only in-frame clones and misses some; the assay was immunoSEQ multiplex PCR. The table lists more than 45,000 clones, approximately 70% of them singletons, with about 0.55% in the top ten. The specimen sequenced was sorted cells pooled from one or two spleens. The receptors stem from a pool of C57BL/6 mice in good health.

About this clone itself: Gene names and germline refer to mouse. Read sequence stops 1 residue before the CDR3 end, and the germline J gene provides the missing end. J is TRBJ2-5 and V is TRBV13-1; D is possibly TRBD1 or TRBD2 (6 bases each). Germline V lookup: CDR1 NSHNY, CDR2 SYGAGN. V lost 0 bases and J 5 bases, leaving 7 bases between the germline ends. CDR3 length equals 13 residues. The CDR3 DNA, read in part, is TGTGCCAGCAGTGATGGGGGGCGAGACACCCAGTAC. Its protein is CASSDGGRDTQY. The CDR3 in full is CASSDGGRDTQYF.

About this clone: These gene names are mouse names. The CDR3 is cut off 1 residue early in the read; its end comes from the germline J gene. The chain joins TRBV26 to TRBJ2-4, with 7 bases aligning to TRBD1. This CDR3 has 15 residues. V dropped 6 bases and J dropped 1; count of bases not matched to a gene: 7. Germline CDR1 KGHPV, CDR2 FQNQEV (reference sequence). CDR3 DNA, as far as it was read: TGTGCCAGCAGACCAGACAGGGTGGGTCAAAACACCTTGTAC. Amino acids: CASRPDRVGQNTLY. In full, the CDR3 is CASRPDRVGQNTLYF.

On this clone: Any gene name here is a mouse gene name. The CDR3 end lies 1 residue beyond the end of the read and is filled in from the germline J gene. The rearrangement joins TRBV2 to TRBJ1-5; 9 bases agree with TRBD1. V trimming: 0 bases; J trimming: 6 bases; junction bases outside the gene matches: 3. This CDR3 spans 15 amino acids. Per the germline V gene, CDR1 is LGHNA and CDR2 is YSYQKL. CDR3 sequence: CASSQDMTGGQAPLF. Partial CDR3 DNA: TGTGCCAGCAGCCAAGATATGACAGGGGGCCAGGCTCCGCTT.

As to this clone: Gene names and germline refer to mouse. The read ends 1 residue shy of where the CDR3 ends; the end is completed using the germline J gene. The rearrangement joins TRBV15 to TRBJ2-3, with a weak D call TRBD1 (5 bases). Trimming removed 4 bases from V and 2 bases from J, with 7 bases in between. CDR3 size: 13 residues. Germline lookup yields CDR1 SGHND and CDR2 FRSKSL. CDR3 bases read: TGTGCCAGCAGTTCAGGGTTTGCAGAAACGCTGTAT. It codes for CASSSGFAETLY. The whole CDR3 reads CASSSGFAETLYF.

As for this clone: These gene names are mouse names. Read sequence stops 1 residue before the CDR3 end, and the germline J gene provides the missing end. The chain is built from TRBV31 and TRBJ1-3; 7 nucleotides match TRBD1. The CDR3 extends over 14 amino acids. Germline V gene lookup returns CDR1 GKSSPN and CDR2 SITVG. With 3 bases clipped from V and 3 bases from J, the junction kept 5 bases outside the gene matches. The CDR3 loop is CAWRPDRVGNTLYF. The CDR3 bases that were read are TGTGCCTGGAGGCCCGACAGGGTTGGAAATACGCTCTAT.

For this clone: Mouse gene names apply. The read gets to within 1 residue of the CDR3 end, and the germline J gene fills in the rest. This rearrangement joins TRBV5 to TRBJ1-4; TRBD1 matches 7 bases. The junction had 2 bases not matched to a gene; V was cut back by 4 bases and J by 0 bases. CDR3 size: 15 residues. The germline V gene encodes CDR1 LGHNA and CDR2 YNLKQL (reference sequence). The CDR3 DNA, read in part, is TGTGCCAGCAGCCGGGGACAGCTTTCCAACGAAAGATTATTT. This codes for CASSRGQLSNERLF. The full CDR3 is CASSRGQLSNERLFF.

Concerning this clone itself: The listed genes are named as in mouse. The read comes to an end 1 residue before the CDR3 does, leaving the germline J gene to fill in the end. V and J are TRBV29 and TRBJ2-1; TRBD1 aligns across 9 bases. This CDR3 has 15 amino acids. Germline assignment: CDR1 MSHET and CDR2 SYDVDS. After removal of 2 bases from V and 6 bases from J, the junction contained 5 bases not matched to a gene. CDR3 residues: CASSLGGQGLAEQFF. Incomplete CDR3 DNA: TGTGCTAGCAGTTTAGGGGGACAGGGTCTTGCTGAGCAGTTC.

Comments on this clone: Gene names follow the mouse nomenclature. The read falls 1 residue short of the CDR3 end, and the missing part is taken from the germline J gene. The chain joins TRBV13-3 to TRBJ2-7; D is uncertain. Deletions cut 2 bases from V and 3 bases from J, with 6 bases between. The CDR3 has 12 amino acids. The germline CDR1 and CDR2 sequences are NNHDY and SYVADS. Incomplete CDR3 DNA: TGTGCCAGCAGTGAGAGCAACTATGAACAGTAC. Its translation is CASSESNYEQY. In full, the CDR3 reads CASSESNYEQYF.

This clone was counted only a few times. Gene labels here are mouse ones. The sequenced fragment ends 1 residue before the CDR3 boundary, so the rest is inferred from the germline J gene. The J gene is TRBJ1-5, the V gene TRBV13-2; D is ambiguous. The V end was cut by 0 bases, the J end by 0 bases, with 4 bases between. CDR1 NNHNN and CDR2 SYGAGS come from the germline V gene (reference sequence). This CDR3 has 14 amino acids. The CDR3 spells CASGDAPNNQAPLF. The sequenced part of the CDR3 DNA is TGTGCCAGCGGTGATGCCCCTAACAACCAGGCTCCGCTT.

As for this clone: Gene names are mouse gene names. CDR3 in amino acids: CASGDRGRYAEQFF. The sequenced part of the CDR3 DNA is TGTGCCAGCGGAGACAGGGGGCGCTATGCTGAGCAGTTC. This sequence joins TRBV13-2 and TRBJ2-1; TRBD1 aligns across 10 bases. The CDR3 is cut off 1 residue early in the read; its end comes from the germline J gene. The germline V gene has CDR1 NNHNN and CDR2 SYGAGS (reference sequence). The V segment lost 5 bases and the J segment 3 bases; nucleotides outside the gene matches: 2. This CDR3 has 14 amino acids.

As regards this clone: Genes and germline come from the mouse. Read coverage stops 1 residue before the CDR3 terminus; the germline J gene supplies the remainder. The chain combines TRBV12-1 with TRBJ2-7, with 9 nucleotides matching TRBD2. The CDR3 runs to 14 residues. V trimming: 1 base; J trimming: 3 bases; junction bases outside the gene matches: 3. The germline V gene encodes CDR1 SGHSN and CDR2 HYEKVE. CDR3 DNA, as far as it was read: TGTGCCAGCTCTCTAGACTGGGGGCGCTATGAACAGTAC. It is translated as CASSLDWGRYEQY. From start to end, the CDR3 is CASSLDWGRYEQYF.

This clone was counted only a few times. Mouse names are used for the genes. The CDR3 here is CGARDALSGNTLYF. Incomplete CDR3 DNA: TGTGGTGCTAGGGACGCACTTTCTGGAAATACGCTCTAT. The rearrangement joins TRBV20 to TRBJ1-3; D is ambiguous. Read data end 1 residue before the CDR3 end; the end is taken from the germline J gene. V shed 0 bases and J shed 0 bases, with 6 bases lying between them. The CDR3 runs 14 residues. Per germline, CDR1 GFQATS and CDR2 STVNSAI.

Comment on this clone: Genes and germline come from the mouse. The read falls 1 residue short of the CDR3 end, and the missing part is taken from the germline J gene. The rearrangement uses TRBV13-1 and TRBJ2-2, with D hard to call. Deletions cut 5 bases from V and 0 bases from J, with 5 bases between. This CDR3 is 13 amino acids long. From germline, CDR1 is NSHNY and CDR2 SYGAGN. CDR3 bases read: TGTGCCAGCAGCCCCACAAACACCGGGCAGCTCTAC. It is translated as CASSPTNTGQLY. The whole CDR3 protein reads CASSPTNTGQLYF.

Points on this clone: Mouse gene names and germline throughout. Sequencing ends 1 residue short of the CDR3 end; the germline J gene provides the rest. V is TRBV13-3 and J is TRBJ1-2, with 7 bases lining up with TRBD1. This CDR3 comprises 14 residues. Trimming at V came to 5 bases and at J to 0 bases, leaving 4 bases not matched to a gene. CDR1 and CDR2 from the germline V gene are NNHDY and SYVADS. The CDR3: CASRTGTANSDYTF. CDR3 DNA (partial): TGTGCCAGCAGGACCGGGACAGCAAACTCCGACTACACC.

This clone has a handful of counts. Gene names follow the mouse nomenclature. From the germline J gene comes the end of the CDR3, since the read stops 1 residue before it. The chain couples TRBV16 to TRBJ1-4; D is ambiguous. Trimming stripped 1 base from V and 6 bases from J, with 3 bases between. Germline CDR1 is SGHSA and CDR2 is FRNQAP. This CDR3 spans 12 amino acids. The CDR3 bases that were read are TGTGCAAGCAGCTTAGCGGACGAAAGATTATTT. Translation: CASSLADERLF. The full CDR3 reads CASSLADERLFF.

A remark on this clone: The genes are named according to mouse. The CDR3: CASSDAGAANSDYTF. CDR3 bases read: TGTGCCAGCAGTGACGCGGGGGCAGCAAACTCCGACTACACC. The chain joins TRBV13-1 to TRBJ1-2, with D maybe TRBD1 (6 bases). The CDR3 extends 1 residue past the end of the read, so its final part is completed from the germline J gene. The CDR3 has 15 amino acids. In germline, CDR1 is NSHNY, CDR2 SYGAGN. V was shortened by 2 bases and J by 0 bases, with 11 bases between the two germline ends.

About this clone: Genes here carry mouse names. The CDR3 extends 1 residue past the end of the read, so its final part is completed from the germline J gene. The chain is built from TRBV13-2 and TRBJ2-7, with TRBD1 identical over 7 bases. This CDR3 is built from 14 residues. The trim removed 1 base at V and 2 bases at J, leaving 3 bases unmatched. The germline V gene has CDR1 NNHNN and CDR2 SYGAGS (reference sequence). The CDR3 sequence is CASGDPDRTYEQYF. CDR3 bases read: TGTGCCAGCGGTGATCCGGACAGGACCTATGAACAGTAC.

This clone has only one observation. Gene names are mouse gene names. The read comes to an end 1 residue before the CDR3 does, leaving the germline J gene to fill in the end. The rearrangement links TRBV13-2 to TRBJ2-1, with 11 nucleotides matching TRBD1. V dropped 0 bases and J dropped 7; count of bases not matched to a gene: 6. The CDR3 consists of 16 residues. Germline V lookup: CDR1 NNHNN, CDR2 SYGAGS (reference sequence). CDR3 in amino acids: CASGDARDRGGAEQFF. CDR3 bases read: TGTGCCAGCGGTGATGCCCGGGACAGGGGGGGGGCTGAGCAGTTC.

With respect to this clone: Mouse gene names apply. Read data end 1 residue before the CDR3 end; the end is taken from the germline J gene. This chain uses TRBV17 with TRBJ2-1, with D possibly being TRBD1 (5 bases). V lost 3 bases, J lost 3 bases, and 9 bases lay in between. This CDR3 contains 14 residues. In germline, CDR1 is MNHDT, CDR2 YYDKIL. CDR3 protein: CASSSLDIYAEQFF. CDR3 DNA (partial): TGTGCTAGCAGTAGTCTGGACATCTATGCTGAGCAGTTC.

Comment on this clone: Gene labels here are mouse ones. The read terminates 1 residue before the CDR3 end, so the remaining end is supplied by the germline J gene. The chain employs TRBV3 and TRBJ1-1, with 12 bases aligning to TRBD1. V was clipped by 1 base and J by 10 bases; unmatched bases: 4. CDR1 and CDR2 (germline): SNHLY, FYNGKV (reference sequence). This CDR3 has 14 residues. The CDR3 reads CASSLVGQGAPVFF. CDR3 DNA (partial): TGTGCCAGCAGCTTAGTGGGACAGGGGGCCCCAGTCTTC.

Notes on this clone: The genes are named according to mouse. The read gets to within 1 residue of the CDR3 end, and the germline J gene fills in the rest. The V call is TRBV3, the J call TRBJ1-3, with unresolved D. Germline CDR1 SNHLY, CDR2 FYNGKV (reference sequence). V lost 2 bases to trimming and J lost 0 bases, with 8 bases between them. CDR3 length: 15 residues. The CDR3 DNA, read in part, is TGTGCCAGCAGCTTAAGCAGAAATTCTGGAAATACGCTCTAT. Encoded protein: CASSLSRNSGNTLY. The complete CDR3 sequence is CASSLSRNSGNTLYF.